This T cell receptor beta chain was sequenced in a study of blood T cell repertoires in COVID-19. Whole-study context: Donors in the United States, Italy and Spain gave samples during acute or convalescent COVID-19. T cells, B-cell-depleted T cells, or PBMCs provided the cDNA or gDNA that served as material.

In the original processing: It was from reference gene primer amplification that nucleated cell counts were estimated. The protocol was immunoSEQ multiplex PCR, while the TCRdb copy is restricted to in-frame clones and leaves out a portion. That table is the source of V, J and clone size, and D and trimming were worked out from the DNA. The sample lists about 84,000 clones, around 80% occurring once. V dropped 3 bases and J dropped 2; count of bases not matched to a gene: 9. The CDR3 consists of 16 residues. Germline V gives CDR1 SGDLS, CDR2 YYNGEE. The sequence was obtained from an elderly man with active or convalescent COVID-19. The chain recombines TRBV9 with TRBJ2-3, with 7 bases fitting TRBD1. The sample consisted of peripheral blood. The CDR3 loop reads CASSAGARGPTDTQYF. CDR3 coding DNA: TGTGCCAGCAGCGCCGGCGCGAGGGGGCCCACAGATACGCAGTATTTT.